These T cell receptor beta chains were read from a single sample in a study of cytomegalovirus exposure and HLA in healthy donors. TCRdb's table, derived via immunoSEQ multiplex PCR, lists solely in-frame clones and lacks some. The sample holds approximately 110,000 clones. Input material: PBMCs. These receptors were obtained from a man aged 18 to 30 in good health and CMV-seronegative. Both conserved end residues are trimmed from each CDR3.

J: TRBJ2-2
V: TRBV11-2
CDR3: ASSPLVGRGTGELF

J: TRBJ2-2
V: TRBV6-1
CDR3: ASSELGAGTGELF

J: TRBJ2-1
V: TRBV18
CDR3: ASSLRQVLAYNEQF

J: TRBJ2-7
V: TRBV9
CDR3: ASSVETGDDYEQY

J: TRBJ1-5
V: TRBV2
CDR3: ASSDQIGNQPQH

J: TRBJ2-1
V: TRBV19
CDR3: ASSWAGRVDEQF

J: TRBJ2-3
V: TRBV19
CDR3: ASSAGGAGDTQY

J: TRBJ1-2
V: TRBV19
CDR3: ASSIGTGNYGYT

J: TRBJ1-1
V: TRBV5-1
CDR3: ASSLLLGQANTEAF

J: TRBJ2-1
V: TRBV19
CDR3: ASTKFGTSGVEEQF

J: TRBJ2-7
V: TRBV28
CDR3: ASSSYPDEQY

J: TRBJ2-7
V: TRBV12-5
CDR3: ASGLGGPSYEQY

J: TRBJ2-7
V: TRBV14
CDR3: ASRATGTGPYEQY

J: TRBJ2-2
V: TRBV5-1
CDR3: ASSLSGAGELF

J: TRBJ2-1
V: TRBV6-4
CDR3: ASSDSKLAVQVYNEQF

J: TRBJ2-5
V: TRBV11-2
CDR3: ASSLKYSLAGGIQETQY

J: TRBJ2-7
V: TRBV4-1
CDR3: ASSQGQGAPYEQY

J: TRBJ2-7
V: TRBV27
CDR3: ASSLGQGAYEQY

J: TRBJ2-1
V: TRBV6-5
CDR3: ASSYSGTGYNEQF

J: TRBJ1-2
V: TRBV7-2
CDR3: ASTLGGTGGAYGYT

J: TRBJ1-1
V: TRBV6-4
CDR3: ASSRQRNTEAF

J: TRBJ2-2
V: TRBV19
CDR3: ASRIRGSGELF

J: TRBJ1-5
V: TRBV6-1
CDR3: ASSDRAGTGNQPQH

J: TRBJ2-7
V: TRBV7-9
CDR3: ASSPTSGGYEQY

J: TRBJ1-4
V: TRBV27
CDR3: ASSFVGVREKLF

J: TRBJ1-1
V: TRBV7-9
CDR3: ASSPRGGNTEAF

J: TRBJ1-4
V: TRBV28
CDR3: ASSLPGTGGEKLF

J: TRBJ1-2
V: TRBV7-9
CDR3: ASSFLVGDTLSGYGYT

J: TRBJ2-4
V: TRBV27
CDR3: ASSSGNRGGIQY

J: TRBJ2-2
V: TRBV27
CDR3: ASSLPPAGAAGELF

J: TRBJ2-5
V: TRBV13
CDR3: ASTPRERRETQY

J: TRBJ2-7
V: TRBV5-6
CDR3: ASSLGAGWEQY

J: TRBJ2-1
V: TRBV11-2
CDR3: ASSSSSGSDEQF

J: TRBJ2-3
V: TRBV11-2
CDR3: ASSYLTSGGPADTQY

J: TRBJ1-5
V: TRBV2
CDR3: ASTGGRYNQPQH

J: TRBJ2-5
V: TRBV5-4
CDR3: ASSKSTGLGWETQY

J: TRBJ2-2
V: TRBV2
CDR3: ASKKNADTGELS

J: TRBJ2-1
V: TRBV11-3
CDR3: ASSLGLAGVGEQF

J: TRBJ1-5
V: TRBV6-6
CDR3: ASSYGHWTGDQPQH

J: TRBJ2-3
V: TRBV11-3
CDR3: ASSSAGGGADTQY

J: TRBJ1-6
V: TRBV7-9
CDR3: ASSSLGGGSPLH

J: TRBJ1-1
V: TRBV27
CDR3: ASSLFGDTMNTEAF

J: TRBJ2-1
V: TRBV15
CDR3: ATSRDTGSYNEQF

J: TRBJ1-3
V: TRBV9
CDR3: ASSPGGNTIY

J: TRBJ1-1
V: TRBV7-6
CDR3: ASRRQGNTEAF

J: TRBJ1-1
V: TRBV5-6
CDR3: ASSSRARARGTEAF

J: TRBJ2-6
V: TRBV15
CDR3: ASSRGFSRGPISGANVLT

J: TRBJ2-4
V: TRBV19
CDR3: ASSYGQGNIQY

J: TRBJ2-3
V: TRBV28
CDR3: ASSPNSWGQSGDTQY

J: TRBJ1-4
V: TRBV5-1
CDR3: ASSPQTATNEKLF

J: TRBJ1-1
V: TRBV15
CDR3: ATSRERSTEAF

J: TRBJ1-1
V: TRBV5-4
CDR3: ASSLGTRGGFEAF

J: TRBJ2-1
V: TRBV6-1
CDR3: ASSEGLANYNEQF

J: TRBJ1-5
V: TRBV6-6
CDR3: ASSFGQDNQPQH

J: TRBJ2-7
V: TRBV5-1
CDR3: ASNRASGSYEQY

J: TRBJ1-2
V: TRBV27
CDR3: ASSLSAGGAYGYT